Following are 2 T cell receptor beta chains from one sample sequenced in a study of CD8+ T cells in alopecia areata. cDNA prepared by RNA extraction and subsequent reverse transcription served as the template for sequencing. Data came from immunoSEQ multiplex PCR; TCRdb stores just in-frame clones and leaves some out. The table has fewer than 110,000 clones, 55% seen once. The sequenced material came from CD4+ T cells sorted from blood. Receptor source: a human donor in good health.

The gene calls are TRBV7-8 and TRBJ2-3; 8 bases line up with TRBD2. V dropped 3 bases and J dropped 2; count of bases not matched to a gene: 7. The germline V gene has CDR1 SGHVS and CDR2 FQNEAQ. The CDR3 runs to 16 residues. CDR3 coding DNA: TGTGCCAGCAGCTTCGTCGTAGCGGGGTACACAGATACGCAGTATTTT. Its translation: CASSFVVAGYTDTQYF.

The J gene is TRBJ1-5, the V gene TRBV30, with 9 bases identical to TRBD1. CDR3 length equals 17 residues. In germline, CDR1 is GTSNPN, CDR2 SVGIG (reference sequence). V shed 2 bases, J shed 7 bases, and the junction held 15 bases outside the gene matches. The CDR3 region is CAWSPPGQGHLWQPQHF. The CDR3 nucleotides are TGTGCCTGGAGTCCTCCGGGACAGGGACATCTCTGGCAGCCCCAGCATTTT.